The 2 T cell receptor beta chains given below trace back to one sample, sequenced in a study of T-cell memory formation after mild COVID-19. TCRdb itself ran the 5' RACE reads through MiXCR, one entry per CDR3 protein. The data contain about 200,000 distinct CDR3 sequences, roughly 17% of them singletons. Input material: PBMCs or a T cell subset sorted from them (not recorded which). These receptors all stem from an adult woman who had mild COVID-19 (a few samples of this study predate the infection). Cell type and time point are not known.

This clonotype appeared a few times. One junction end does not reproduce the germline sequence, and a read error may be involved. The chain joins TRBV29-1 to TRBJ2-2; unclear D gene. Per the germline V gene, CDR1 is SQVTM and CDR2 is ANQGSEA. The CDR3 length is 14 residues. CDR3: CSVEGPANTGELFF. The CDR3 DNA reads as TGCAGCGTTGAAGGGCCAGCGAATACCGGGGAGCTGTTTTTT.

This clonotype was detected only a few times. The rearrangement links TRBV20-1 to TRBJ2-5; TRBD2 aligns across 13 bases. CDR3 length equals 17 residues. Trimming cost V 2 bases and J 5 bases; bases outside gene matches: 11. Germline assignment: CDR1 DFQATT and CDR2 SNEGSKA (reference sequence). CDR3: CSARPLILAGGTETQYF. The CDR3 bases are TGCAGTGCTAGACCCTTAATACTAGCGGGAGGGACGGAGACCCAGTACTTC.